The next 4 T cell receptor beta chains were all read from a single sample in a study of blood T cells in healthy people across ages (dated by TCRdb to between 2015 and 2016). The library was prepared using 5' RACE. Data came from an Illumina HiSeq 2500. A second PCR of 7 to 11 cycles was performed with a sample-barcoded 5' primer and a J-beta primer mix. Using fastp at Q25 and MiXCR, TCRdb reprocessed the public reads and kept productive beta chains. Rows with a matching CDR3 protein are joined into one entry that keeps the most common DNA and genes. This sample has about 640,000 distinct CDR3 sequences in its table, and around 38% of those were observed once. Of the sample, 25% to 30% falls within the top ten clones. Sequenced sample: blood. The origin of the receptors is an elderly man in good health.

The gene calls are TRBV6-2 or TRBV6-3 and TRBJ2-7; D possibly corresponds to TRBD2 (5 bases). The germline V gene has CDR1 MNHEY and CDR2 SVGEGT. This CDR3 contains 15 residues. V was trimmed by 8 bases and J by 4 bases, leaving 21 bases between them. CDR3 sequence: CASGTVASSLYEQYF. CDR3 sequence (DNA): TGTGCCAGCGGTACCGTAGCGTCCTCTTTGTACGAGCAGTACTTC.

The CDR3 DNA sequence: TGTGCCAGCAGTTTAATGGTAGGAGGGTCTAGCGGGACGGAGACCCAGTACTTC. Translated, it gives CASSLMVGGSSGTETQYF. The chain joins TRBV28 to TRBJ2-4, with 9 bases that match TRBD2. The J call is uncertain, as TRBJ2-5 better fits the DNA end. The CDR3 runs to 18 residues. Germline values: CDR1 MDHEN, CDR2 SYDVKM.

This sequence joins TRBV10-1 and TRBJ2-3; 9 bases match TRBD2. CDR3 length: 19 amino acids. The V gene's germline CDR1 is WNHNN and CDR2 SYGVQD (reference sequence). With 2 bases clipped from V and 0 bases from J, the junction kept 12 bases outside the gene matches. CDR3 region: CASSETGDSGRSSTDTQYF. The DNA for the CDR3 is TGCGCCAGCAGTGAGACGGGGGATAGCGGGAGAAGCAGCACAGATACGCAGTATTTT.

V usage is TRBV11-2 and J usage is TRBJ2-7; D may correspond to TRBD1 or TRBD2 (5 bases each). This CDR3 contains 15 residues. Germline CDR1 and CDR2: SGHAT and FQNNGV. V shed 5 bases and J shed 0 bases, with 14 bases lying between them. The chain's CDR3 is CASSDPGRNSYEQYF. The CDR3 bases are TGTGCCAGCAGCGACCCGGGACGAAACTCCTACGAGCAGTACTTC.